The 20 T cell receptor beta chains listed next were all sequenced from one sample in a study of naive and memory T cell subsets. Study-wide points: Possibly reflecting memory cells re-expressing CD45RA, a few larger clonotypes occurred in naive repertoires, especially CD8.

Their target antigens are unknown. The beta constant-region primer was an equimolar mix of two oligonucleotides covering TRBC1 and TRBC2. The ligated cDNA underwent four PCR rounds using SP2 and nested alpha and beta constant-region primers. MiXCR was run by TCRdb on the UMI-ligation and nested PCR reads, yielding one entry per CDR3 protein. The sample lists under 150,000 distinct CDR3 sequences, around 21% occurring once. Sequenced sample: naive CD8+ T cells from blood. The receptors here all came from a human donor in good health.

In its sample, this clonotype was seen a few times. The chain has TRBV12-3 or TRBV12-4 and TRBJ2-3, with unresolved D. Trimming pared 0 bases from V and 8 bases from J, leaving 3 bases between. The CDR3 is 11 amino acids. CDR3 amino acids: CASSLAGTQYF. CDR3 DNA: TGTGCCAGCAGTTTAGCGGGTACGCAGTATTTT.

This clonotype was observed a few times. V and J are TRBV28 and TRBJ2-7, with D perhaps matching TRBD1 (6 bases). CDR3 length: 15 residues. Germline lookup yields CDR1 MDHEN and CDR2 SYDVKM. Deletions cut 5 bases from V and 4 bases from J, with 18 bases between. The CDR3, as DNA: TGTGCCAGCAGTCTAATAACAGGGTCGTTATACGAGCAGTACTTC. It specifies CASSLITGSLYEQYF.

The chain is built from TRBV27 and TRBJ2-7, with D maybe TRBD2 (5 bases). The germline V gene encodes CDR1 MNHEY and CDR2 SMNVEV (reference sequence). With 5 bases removed from V and 3 bases from J, the gap between germline ends came to 11 bases. CDR3 length equals 13 residues. Here the CDR3 reads CASSGVAIYEQYF. The CDR3 DNA sequence: TGTGCCAGCAGTGGAGTAGCGATCTACGAGCAGTACTTC.

This clonotype was detected many times. The CDR3 DNA reads TGTGCCAGCAGCTTAGGAGGATCGAACACTGAAGCTTTCTTT. Translated: CASSLGGSNTEAFF. The chain couples TRBV7-8 to TRBJ1-1; unclear D gene. V lost 1 base and J lost 1, with 7 bases in between. CDR3 length: 14 amino acids. In germline, CDR1 is SGHVS, CDR2 FQNEAQ. The variable domain in full, with the rest retrieved from reference TRBV7-8 and TRBJ1-1, is GAGVSQSPRYKVAKRGQDVALRCDPISGHVSLFWYQQALGQGPEFLTYFQNEAQLDKSGLPSDRFFAERPEGSVSTLKIQRTQQEDSAVYLCASSLGGSNTEAFFGQGTRLTVV.

This clonotype was recorded many times. The chain employs TRBV28 and TRBJ2-1; D might be TRBD2 (6 bases). CDR3 length: 13 residues. Per germline, CDR1 MDHEN and CDR2 SYDVKM. V lost 6 bases and J lost 3, with 9 bases in between. CDR3 bases: TGTGCCAGCAGCTTGGGACTCTACAATGAGCAGTTCTTC. Protein product: CASSLGLYNEQFF.

The CDR3 loop reads CSALGEGSSYEQYF. The DNA for the CDR3 is TGCAGCGCCCTGGGGGAGGGAAGCTCCTACGAGCAGTACTTC. The chain recombines TRBV29-1 with TRBJ2-7, with 7 bases lining up with TRBD2. V shed 7 bases, J shed 0 bases, and the junction held 9 bases outside the gene matches. The V gene's germline CDR1 is SQVTM and CDR2 ANQGSEA. This CDR3 is 14 amino acids long.

The chain has TRBV29-1 and TRBJ2-2, with D hard to call. The CDR3 spans 13 residues. Looked up from germline, CDR1 is SQVTM and CDR2 is ANQGSEA. Trimming took off 2 bases at V and 6 bases at J, with 10 bases between the two ends. CDR3: CSVEISTAGELFF. CDR3 nucleotides: TGCAGCGTTGAAATATCCACTGCCGGGGAGCTGTTTTTT.

This chain joins TRBV7-9 and TRBJ1-3; no reliable D call. Germline V gene lookup returns CDR1 SEHNR and CDR2 FQNEAQ (reference sequence). Trimming left V 1 base short and J 1 base short, with 11 bases between. The CDR3 extends over 16 amino acids. CDR3 region: CASSLEVGSSGNTIYF. Here the CDR3 DNA reads TGTGCCAGCAGCTTAGAAGTGGGTAGTTCTGGAAACACCATATATTTT.

This chain connects TRBV11-2 to TRBJ2-7, with D unresolved. Germline V gene data show CDR1 as SGHAT and CDR2 as FQNNGV. V was trimmed by 1 base and J by 0 bases, leaving 13 bases between them. The length of the CDR3 is 16 residues. In nucleotides, the CDR3 is TGTGCCAGCAGCTTAGGGGGTAGCTGGAGCTCCTACGAGCAGTACTTC. It is translated as CASSLGGSWSSYEQYF.

This clonotype has more than one count but fewer than ten. The gene calls are TRBV28 and TRBJ2-6; D is uncertain. The CDR3 sequence is 12 residues long. V gave up 7 bases and J gave up 3 bases, with 4 bases separating them. Germline values: CDR1 MDHEN, CDR2 SYDVKM. As DNA, the CDR3 is TGTGCCAGCACGTTTGGGGCCAACGTCCTGACTTTC. This translates into CASTFGANVLTF.

V and J are TRBV3-1 and TRBJ2-3; a possible D gene is TRBD2 (7 bases). The CDR3 sequence is 16 residues long. Germline loops: CDR1 LGHDT, CDR2 YNNKEL (reference sequence). Trimming pared 3 bases from V and 5 bases from J, leaving 18 bases between. The CDR3 DNA sequence: TGTGCCAGCAGCCACGGGGGGCTTACCCTTCGAGATACGCAGTATTTT. It codes for CASSHGGLTLRDTQYF.

In this sample, this clonotype turned up many times. The chain employs TRBV11-2 and TRBJ1-2, with D perhaps TRBD1 (5 bases). V was trimmed by 5 bases and J by 5 bases, leaving 15 bases between them. The CDR3 has 14 residues. In germline, CDR1 is SGHAT, CDR2 FQNNGV. The CDR3 DNA reads TGTGCCAGCAGCCCCATACTGGGGACTTATGGCTACACCTTC. Translating it yields CASSPILGTYGYTF.

This chain uses TRBV28 with TRBJ2-1; D is unclear. V lost 6 bases to trimming and J lost 10 bases, with 10 bases between them. In germline, CDR1 is MDHEN, CDR2 SYDVKM. The length of the CDR3 is 11 residues. The CDR3 spells CASSPSYEQFF. CDR3 DNA sequence: TGTGCCAGCAGCCCATCGTACGAGCAGTTCTTC.

This rearrangement joins TRBV25-1 to TRBJ2-2, with D possibly matching TRBD1 (5 bases). Germline V gene data show CDR1 as MGHDK and CDR2 as SYGVNS. The CDR3 is 13 residues long. The V end lost 2 bases, the J end lost 11 bases, and 12 bases lay between the germline ends. The CDR3 DNA reads as TGTGCCAGCAGTGAAGAAGGGGTCGGCGAGCTGTTTTTT. It encodes CASSEEGVGELFF.

There are a few counts of this clonotype. J is TRBJ2-7 and V is TRBV20-1, with TRBD2 matching 8 bases. CDR3 length equals 13 residues. Germline CDR1 is DFQATT and CDR2 is SNEGSKA (reference sequence). V dropped 3 bases and J dropped 3; count of bases not matched to a gene: 4. The CDR3 sequence is CSASKLADYEQYF. In nucleotides, the CDR3 is TGCAGTGCTAGTAAACTAGCGGACTACGAGCAGTACTTC.

The chain recombines TRBV10-2 with TRBJ2-5, with a possible D match to TRBD1 (6 bases). The germline V and J ends were trimmed by 0 bases and 2 bases, with 10 bases remaining between them. The germline CDR1 and CDR2 sequences are WSHSY and SAAADI. CDR3 length equals 15 residues. CDR3 DNA: TGCGCCAGCAGTGAGTCGGTCAGGGGACAAGAGACCCAGTACTTC. Its translation is CASSESVRGQETQYF.

The sample holds a few counts of this clonotype. This sequence joins TRBV6-1 and TRBJ1-5; D uncertain. Between the trimmed V and J ends, which lost 5 bases and 1 base, there was a span of 12 bases. Germline CDR1 MNHNS, CDR2 SASEGT. The CDR3 spans 15 residues. The CDR3, as DNA: TGTGCCAGCAGTTTTCGTTCCGGGAGCAATCAGCCCCAGCATTTT. It yields the protein CASSFRSGSNQPQHF.

Ten or more counts support this clonotype. The V and J genes are TRBV28 and TRBJ2-1; D tentatively fits TRBD1 or TRBD2 (5 bases each). There are 16 residues in the CDR3. Deletions cut 3 bases from V and 7 bases from J, with 19 bases between. Germline CDR1 and CDR2: MDHEN and SYDVKM. The CDR3 DNA is TGTGCCAGCAGTTTCCCCCTAACGGGGACCGGGAATGAGCAGTTCTTC. The encoded protein is CASSFPLTGTGNEQFF.

This clonotype turned up a few times. The chain is built from TRBV24-1 and TRBJ2-1, with 9 bases lining up with TRBD2. The CDR3 length is 13 residues. V lost 8 bases, J lost 4 bases, and 2 bases stayed unmatched. Germline V CDR1 and CDR2: KGHDR, SFDVKD. CDR3 protein: CATTSGAYNEQFF. The CDR3 bases are TGTGCCACCACTAGCGGGGCTTACAATGAGCAGTTCTTC.

This chain links TRBV20-1 with TRBJ2-3; 11 nucleotides match TRBD2. The germline CDR1 and CDR2 sequences are DFQATT and SNEGSKA (reference sequence). The V gene end was trimmed by 0 bases and the J gene end by 1 base; junction bases not matched to a gene: 6. The CDR3 totals 17 residues. This chain's CDR3 is CSAREPHSGRGTDTQYF. CDR3 DNA: TGCAGTGCTAGAGAACCCCATAGCGGGAGGGGCACAGATACGCAGTATTTT.